The TCR beta chain under discussion was sequenced for a study of blood T cell repertoires in COVID-19. Across the whole study: Whether acute or convalescent, the COVID-19 samples came from the United States, Italy and Spain. PBMCs, B-cell-depleted T cells, or T cells provided the cDNA or gDNA that made up the material.

Germline V CDR1 and CDR2: SGHRS, YFSETQ. The ends lost 0 bases at V and 7 bases at J; junction bases unmatched: 9. This CDR3 region has 16 residues. Participants, roughly 18 to 90 years old, spanned under 25 US areas. In the source study's methods: Reference gene primer amplification yielded estimated nucleated cell counts. Sequencing used immunoSEQ multiplex PCR; TCRdb keeps in-frame clones, though not all of them. V and J calls and clone size come straight from that table; D and trimming were deduced from the DNA. The sample holds about 440,000 clones, nearly 90% seen once. This receptor was taken from a woman between 18 and 30 years old with acute COVID-19. The material sequenced was PBMCs or T cells enriched from blood (not recorded which). The rearrangement joins TRBV5-1 to TRBJ2-1; 8 positions match TRBD2. CDR3 sequence (DNA): TGCGCCAGCAGCTTGGCGGTAGCGGGACTAGAAAATGAGCAGTTCTTC. It is translated as CASSLAVAGLENEQFF. The variable domain in full, completed from reference TRBV5-1 and TRBJ2-1, reads KAGVTQTPRYLIKTRGQQVTLSCSPISGHRSVSWYQQTPGQGLQFLFEYFSETQRNKGNFPGRFSGRQFSNSRSEMNVSTLELGDSALYLCASSLAVAGLENEQFFGPGTRLTVL.